The 17 T cell receptor beta chains below all came from one sample that was sequenced in a study of cytomegalovirus exposure and HLA in healthy donors. PCR employed 60 Vbeta and 13 Jbeta primers. Assay used: immunoSEQ multiplex PCR; TCRdb lists only in-frame clones, some missing. Of fewer than 120,000 clones listed, around 78% are singletons. Sequencing was done on a sample of PBMCs. These receptors were collected from a woman in her 30s in good health and CMV-seronegative.

The V call is TRBV2, the J call TRBJ2-1; 8 bases line up with TRBD2. Germline V gene sequence: CDR1 SNHLY, CDR2 FYNNEI. V gave up 1 base and J gave up 8 bases; unmatched junction bases: 10. The CDR3 totals 16 residues. For the CDR3, the DNA is TGTGCCAGCAGTGAAGGGGCGGCGGGAGGTATCTATGAGCAGTTCTTC. It specifies CASSEGAAGGIYEQFF.

The genes are TRBV28 and TRBJ2-3, with 14 bases that match TRBD2. The CDR3 totals 15 residues. CDR1 and CDR2 from the germline V gene are MDHEN and SYDVKM. Germline trimming cut 6 bases from V and 6 bases from J; bases unmatched to any gene: 5. In nucleotides, the CDR3 is TGTGCCAGCAGCCAGACTAGCGGGGGGGCTGATACGCAGTATTTT. Protein: CASSQTSGGADTQYF.

This rearrangement joins TRBV7-9 to TRBJ1-1; TRBD1 matches 9 bases. Germline V lookup: CDR1 SEHNR, CDR2 FQNEAQ (reference sequence). V gave up 4 bases and J gave up 1 base; unmatched junction bases: 7. This CDR3 contains 16 residues. For the CDR3, the DNA is TGTGCCAGCAGCTCAGGGACAGGGATGGAGAACACTGAAGCTTTCTTT. Translating it yields CASSSGTGMENTEAFF.

The chain recombines TRBV6-4 with TRBJ1-5; a possible D gene is TRBD1 (5 bases). The CDR3 sequence is 21 residues long. V was shortened by 2 bases and J by 0 bases, with 26 bases between the two germline ends. Germline loops: CDR1 MRHNA, CDR2 SNTAGT. The CDR3 DNA sequence: TGTGCCAGCAGTGACGAATACACAGAGACAGATCAGGTCTATAGCAATCAGCCCCAGCATTTT. Encoded protein: CASSDEYTETDQVYSNQPQHF.

This chain connects TRBV30 to TRBJ2-3, with 12 bases matching TRBD2. The CDR3 is made up of 18 amino acids. J lost 2 bases, V lost 6 bases, and 15 bases had no gene match. Germline V lookup: CDR1 GTSNPN, CDR2 SVGIG (reference sequence). Written as DNA, the CDR3 is TGTGCCTGCTCCGGGACTAGCGGGTCTCGCTTCCCCACAGATACGCAGTATTTT. Amino acids: CACSGTSGSRFPTDTQYF.

J is TRBJ2-3 and V is TRBV9; 8 bases are a match to TRBD2. V shed 4 bases and J 0 bases; nucleotides not matched to a gene: 4. Germline CDR1 reads SGDLS; CDR2 reads YYNGEE. The CDR3 length is 15 residues. CDR3 in DNA: TGTGCCAGCAGCTATAGCGGGGCTAGCACAGATACGCAGTATTTT. It specifies CASSYSGASTDTQYF.

This chain uses TRBV7-2 with TRBJ2-1; a weak D match, TRBD1 (6 bases). V was cut by 7 bases and J by 6 bases, with 19 bases left in between. Germline CDR1 is SGHTA and CDR2 is FQGNSA. The CDR3 spans 15 residues. The CDR3 bases are TGTGCCAGCAAGTCAGGGGCCAGTAACCCCAATGAGCAGTTCTTC. This encodes CASKSGASNPNEQFF.

The rearrangement uses TRBV6-1 and TRBJ2-3; D remains unclear. V was trimmed by 4 bases and J by 1 base, leaving 9 bases between them. CDR1 is MNHNS and CDR2 is SASEGT in the germline V gene. The CDR3 runs to 14 residues. CDR3 protein: CASSGVTRTDTQYF. The CDR3 DNA sequence: TGTGCCAGCAGTGGAGTGACTCGCACAGATACGCAGTATTTT.

A note on this clone: Other nucleotide sequences in the sample specify the same CDR3. The chain employs TRBV4-3 and TRBJ2-2, with 7 bases lining up with TRBD1. The CDR3 has 15 amino acids. The junction had 3 bases not matched to a gene; V was cut back by 0 bases and J by 5 bases. In germline, CDR1 is LGHNA, CDR2 YSLEER. The CDR3 nucleotides read TGCGCCAGCAGCCAAGAGAGGGGGCGGACCGGGGAGCTGTTTTTT. Translation: CASSQERGRTGELFF.

This chain connects TRBV5-8 to TRBJ1-4, with no clear D. Looked up from germline, CDR1 is SGHTS and CDR2 is YDEGEE. There are 15 residues in the CDR3. The V and J ends lost 0 bases and 8 bases respectively, with 14 bases between them. CDR3: CASSLDPRSAEKLFF. The CDR3 DNA is TGTGCCAGCAGCTTGGACCCTAGGTCCGCCGAAAAACTGTTTTTT.

The chain uses TRBV28 and TRBJ2-7, with D possibly being TRBD1 (5 bases). Trimming left V 1 base short and J 8 bases short, with 18 bases between. CDR1 and CDR2 (germline): MDHEN, SYDVKM. The CDR3 loop spans 15 amino acids. As DNA, the CDR3 is TGTGCCAGCAGTTTATTAGTAGGGGATGATGGGCAGCAGTACTTC. The encoded protein is CASSLLVGDDGQQYF. The whole variable domain, remainder taken from reference TRBV28 and TRBJ2-7, is DVKVTQSSRYLVKRTGEKVFLECVQDMDHENMFWYRQDPGLGLRLIYFSYDVKMKEKGDIPEGYSVSREKKERFSLILESASTNQTSMYLCASSLLVGDDGQQYFGPGTRLTVT.

DNA of the CDR3: TGTGCCAGCAGCCCTCGGGACTACCAAGAGACCCAGTACTTC. Protein sequence: CASSPRDYQETQYF. The chain uses TRBV7-9 and TRBJ2-5; TRBD2 is a possible D gene (6 bases). V lost 5 bases to trimming and J lost 0 bases, with 10 bases between them. The length of the CDR3 is 14 residues. Germline V CDR1 and CDR2: SEHNR, FQNEAQ (reference sequence).

This clone was recorded a few times. The V and J genes are TRBV7-2 and TRBJ1-1; a possible D gene is TRBD1 (6 bases). CDR1 SGHTA and CDR2 FQGNSA come from the germline V gene. The CDR3 has 16 amino acids. Trimming took 0 bases from V and 1 from J, leaving 12 bases between them. This chain's CDR3 is CASSLADGRGNTEAFF. CDR3 in DNA: TGTGCCAGCAGCTTAGCCGACGGCAGGGGGAACACTGAAGCTTTCTTT.

This clone occurred a few times. The sample carries other DNA sequences with the same CDR3. The V and J genes are TRBV19 and TRBJ2-7; 9 nucleotides align to TRBD1. CDR1 and CDR2 (germline): LNHDA, SQIVND (reference sequence). Trimming took 4 bases from V and 2 from J; bases not matched to a gene: 6. CDR3 length: 15 amino acids. The CDR3 reads CASSSGTGQTYEQYF. DNA of the CDR3: TGTGCCAGTAGTAGCGGGACAGGGCAAACCTACGAGCAGTACTTC.

The chain carries TRBV9 and TRBJ2-6, with 8 bases matching TRBD2. J was trimmed by 0 bases and V by 0 bases; bases with no gene match: 8. Germline V lookup: CDR1 SGDLS, CDR2 YYNGEE. CDR3 length: 19 amino acids. The CDR3 here is CASSVASLAGNSGANVLTF. CDR3 in DNA: TGTGCCAGCAGCGTAGCTAGCCTAGCGGGCAACTCTGGGGCCAACGTCCTGACTTTC.

The rearrangement uses TRBV4-2 and TRBJ1-6; D may be TRBD1 (5 bases). V lost 8 bases and J 8 bases, leaving 10 bases between the germline ends. The CDR3 length is 12 residues. CDR1 and CDR2 (germline): LGHNA, YNFKEQ. The CDR3 is CASSQDDSPLHF. Written as DNA, the CDR3 is TGTGCCAGCTCACAGGACGATTCACCCCTCCACTTT.

This chain joins TRBV7-6 and TRBJ2-5; no definite D call. This CDR3 comprises 14 residues. The V and J ends lost 0 bases and 2 bases respectively, with 7 bases between them. Germline-derived CDR1 and CDR2 are SGHVS and FNYEAQ. The CDR3 region is CASSLAARQETQYF. CDR3 coding DNA: TGTGCCAGCAGCTTAGCGGCTAGACAAGAGACCCAGTACTTC.